This T cell receptor beta chain comes out of a study of T cells after yellow fever vaccination. General observations from the study: Weaker, the secondary response had a peak occurring faster, on day 5 versus 15. Highly abundant clonotypes carried over from the bulk population could end up in FACS-sorted repertoires as contaminants.

A single record per CDR3 protein comes from TCRdb applying MiXCR to the 5' RACE reads. Among 400,000 or so distinct CDR3 sequences listed, approximately 6% were seen once. CDR3 length equals 14 residues. Trimming left V 2 bases short and J 8 bases short, with 13 bases between. Germline V gene data show CDR1 as MDHEN and CDR2 as SYDVKM. There are many counts of this clonotype. The antigen is undetermined. The chain combines TRBV28 with TRBJ2-1; D call uncertain. This clonotype was sampled from a man aged 25 to 40 who received the YFV17D yellow fever vaccine. Sequences were derived from PBMCs, sampled 5 days after the yellow fever booster vaccination. The CDR3 sequence is CASSLGSSGDEQFF. Written as DNA, the CDR3 is TGTGCCAGCAGTTTAGGCAGTTCTGGCGATGAGCAGTTCTTC. The variable domain in full, completed from reference TRBV28 and TRBJ2-1, reads DVKVTQSSRYLVKRTGEKVFLECVQDMDHENMFWYRQDPGLGLRLIYFSYDVKMKEKGDIPEGYSVSREKKERFSLILESASTNQTSMYLCASSLGSSGDEQFFGPGTRLTVL.